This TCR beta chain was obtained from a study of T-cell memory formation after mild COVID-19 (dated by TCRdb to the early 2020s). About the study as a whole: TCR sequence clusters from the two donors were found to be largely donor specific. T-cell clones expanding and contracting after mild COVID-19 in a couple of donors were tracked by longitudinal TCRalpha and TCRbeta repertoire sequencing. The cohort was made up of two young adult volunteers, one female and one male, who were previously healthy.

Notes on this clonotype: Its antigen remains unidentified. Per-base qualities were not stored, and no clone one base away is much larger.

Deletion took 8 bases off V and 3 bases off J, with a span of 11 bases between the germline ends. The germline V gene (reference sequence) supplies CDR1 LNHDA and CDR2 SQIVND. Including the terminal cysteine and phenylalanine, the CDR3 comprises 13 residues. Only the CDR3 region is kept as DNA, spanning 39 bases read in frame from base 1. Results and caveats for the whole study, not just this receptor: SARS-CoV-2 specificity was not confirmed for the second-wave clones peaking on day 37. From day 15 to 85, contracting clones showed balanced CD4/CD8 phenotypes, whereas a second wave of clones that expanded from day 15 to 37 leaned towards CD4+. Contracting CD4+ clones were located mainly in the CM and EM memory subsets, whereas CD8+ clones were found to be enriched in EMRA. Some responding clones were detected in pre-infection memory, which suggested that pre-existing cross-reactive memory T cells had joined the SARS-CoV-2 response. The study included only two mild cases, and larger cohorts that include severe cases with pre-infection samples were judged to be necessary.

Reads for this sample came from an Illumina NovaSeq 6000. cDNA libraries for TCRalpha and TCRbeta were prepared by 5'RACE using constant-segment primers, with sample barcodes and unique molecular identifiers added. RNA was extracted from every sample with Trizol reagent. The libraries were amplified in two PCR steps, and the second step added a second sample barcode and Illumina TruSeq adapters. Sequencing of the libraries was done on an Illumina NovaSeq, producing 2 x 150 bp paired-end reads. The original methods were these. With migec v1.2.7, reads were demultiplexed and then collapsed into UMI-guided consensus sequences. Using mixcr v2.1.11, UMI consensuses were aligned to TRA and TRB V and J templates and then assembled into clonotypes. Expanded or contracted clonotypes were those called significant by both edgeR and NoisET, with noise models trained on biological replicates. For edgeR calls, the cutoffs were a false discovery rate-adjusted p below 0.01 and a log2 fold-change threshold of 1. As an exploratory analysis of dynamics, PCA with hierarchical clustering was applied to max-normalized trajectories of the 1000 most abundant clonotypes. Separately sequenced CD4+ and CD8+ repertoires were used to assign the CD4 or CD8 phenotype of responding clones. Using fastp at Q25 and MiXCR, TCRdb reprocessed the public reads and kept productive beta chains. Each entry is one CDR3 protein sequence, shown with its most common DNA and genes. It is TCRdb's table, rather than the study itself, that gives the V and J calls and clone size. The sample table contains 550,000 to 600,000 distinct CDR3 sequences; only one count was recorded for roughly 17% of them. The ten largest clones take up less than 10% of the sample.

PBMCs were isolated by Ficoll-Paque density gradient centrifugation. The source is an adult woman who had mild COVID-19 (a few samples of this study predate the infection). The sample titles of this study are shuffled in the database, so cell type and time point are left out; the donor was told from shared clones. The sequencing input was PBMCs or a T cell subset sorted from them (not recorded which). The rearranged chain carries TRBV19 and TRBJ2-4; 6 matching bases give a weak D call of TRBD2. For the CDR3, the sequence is CASAPGVKNIQYF. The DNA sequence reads TGTGCCAGTGCCCCGGGGGTCAAAAACATTCAGTACTTC. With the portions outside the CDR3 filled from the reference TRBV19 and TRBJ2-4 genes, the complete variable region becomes DGGITQSPKYLFRKEGQNVTLSCEQNLNHDAMYWYRQDPGQGLRLIYYSQIVNDFQKGDIAEGYSVSREKKESFPLTVTSAQKNPTAFYLCASAPGVKNIQYFGAGTRLSVL.